These 14 T cell receptor beta chains came from one sample sequenced in a study of Tregs in tolerant kidney transplant recipients. TCRdb's copy holds only in-frame clones and misses some; the assay was immunoSEQ multiplex PCR. The sample holds more than 90,000 clones, around nine tenths seen once. Sequences were obtained from CD4+ T cells from blood. All receptors derive from a human donor in good health.

The V call is TRBV25-1, the J call TRBJ2-3; 7 positions match TRBD2. Per germline, CDR1 MGHDK and CDR2 SYGVNS. CDR3 size: 14 residues. The junction had 7 bases not matched to a gene; V was cut back by 8 bases and J by 2 bases. Written as DNA, the CDR3 is TGTGCCAGCTCACCTGCGGGAGCCACAGATACGCAGTATTTT. This translates into CASSPAGATDTQYF.

The CDR3 sequence: CASSEGRNTIYF. DNA of the CDR3: TGTGCCAGCAGTGAGGGACGAAACACCATATATTTT. The gene calls are TRBV2 and TRBJ1-3; tentative D call: TRBD1 (5 bases). The CDR3 has 12 amino acids. Trimming removed 3 bases at V and 5 bases at J, with 5 bases between. CDR1 is SNHLY, CDR2 FYNNEI, per germline.

The V gene is TRBV29-1, the J gene TRBJ1-6, with TRBD1 as a possible D gene (5 bases). The CDR3 covers 14 residues. Germline V gives CDR1 SQVTM, CDR2 ANQGSEA. The germline V and J ends were trimmed by 5 bases and 1 base, with 9 bases remaining between them. For the CDR3, the DNA is TGCAGCGTTCAAAAGGGGTCCTATAATTCACCCCTCCACTTT. This encodes CSVQKGSYNSPLHF.

The chain uses TRBV19 and TRBJ1-5; 7 nucleotides match TRBD1. V dropped 8 bases and J dropped 0; count of bases not matched to a gene: 4. The CDR3 consists of 14 residues. Germline V gene sequence: CDR1 LNHDA, CDR2 SQIVND (reference sequence). As DNA, the CDR3 is TGTGCCAGTGGGGACAGCAATAGCAATCAGCCCCAGCATTTT. Residues: CASGDSNSNQPQHF.

The chain carries TRBV18 and TRBJ2-7, with TRBD1 identical over 7 bases. The length of the CDR3 is 14 residues. Germline trimming cut 4 bases from V and 3 bases from J; bases unmatched to any gene: 6. The germline CDR1 and CDR2 sequences are KGHSH and LQKENI. The CDR3 loop is CASSLTGQDYEQYF. CDR3 coding DNA: TGTGCCAGCTCACTAACAGGACAGGACTACGAGCAGTACTTC.

CDR3 residues: CASGKQGGAYEQYF. CDR3 nucleotide sequence: TGTGCTAGTGGGAAACAGGGAGGCGCCTACGAGCAGTACTTC. The rearrangement joins TRBV12-5 to TRBJ2-7; D tentatively reads TRBD1 or TRBD2 (6 bases each). This CDR3 spans 14 amino acids. The V end lost 6 bases, the J end lost 2 bases, and 14 bases lay between the germline ends. CDR1 is LGHNT and CDR2 is FRNRAP in the germline V gene.

V usage is TRBV9 and J usage is TRBJ2-5; TRBD1 agrees at 7 bases. The CDR3 totals 14 residues. The J segment lost 0 bases and the V segment lost 4 bases, leaving 3 bases of the junction unmatched. Germline CDR1 SGDLS, CDR2 YYNGEE. The CDR3: CASSPGTDQETQYF. CDR3 in DNA: TGTGCCAGCAGCCCAGGGACAGACCAAGAGACCCAGTACTTC.

The rearrangement links TRBV7-8 to TRBJ2-7; perhaps TRBD1 as D (7 bases). CDR3 length equals 17 residues. The V and J ends lost 5 bases and 6 bases respectively, with 26 bases between them. From germline, CDR1 is SGHVS and CDR2 FQNEAQ. CDR3 nucleotides: TGTGCCAGCAGCCGACTAGGGGGCCCAAATGGGATCGGCGAGCAGTACTTC. This gives the protein CASSRLGGPNGIGEQYF.

This clone has only one observation. The rearrangement uses TRBV9 and TRBJ2-2; 7 bases map to TRBD2. The CDR3 runs to 17 residues. Germline V CDR1 and CDR2: SGDLS, YYNGEE. After removal of 0 bases from V and 0 bases from J, the junction contained 5 bases not matched to a gene. CDR3 in DNA: TGTGCCAGCAGCGTAGCGGAGCGGGACCCGAACACCGGGGAGCTGTTTTTT. Translating it yields CASSVAERDPNTGELFF.

The chain links TRBV19 to TRBJ2-5; TRBD2 is a possible D gene (5 bases). Germline CDR1 reads LNHDA; CDR2 reads SQIVND (reference sequence). This CDR3 contains 14 residues. Trimming shortened V by 2 bases and J by 5 bases, and 12 bases separated the two germline ends. The CDR3 region has the DNA TGTGCCAGTAGTATAATGGTGAGAGGGGAGACCCAGTACTTC. Its translation is CASSIMVRGETQYF.

The V and J genes are TRBV5-1 and TRBJ2-7; 8 bases match TRBD1. This CDR3 has 15 amino acids. From germline, CDR1 is SGHRS and CDR2 YFSETQ. Trimming removed 4 bases from V and 7 bases from J; junction bases left unmatched: 13. The CDR3 loop reads CASSMSGTGGGEQYF. The DNA of the CDR3 is TGCGCCAGCAGCATGTCTGGGACAGGCGGAGGGGAGCAGTACTTC.

The CDR3 is CASSPQSYNEQFF. CDR3 DNA: TGTGCCAGCAGCCCGCAGTCCTACAATGAGCAGTTCTTC. This sequence joins TRBV11-3 and TRBJ2-1; the D is unclear. The CDR3 runs to 13 residues. Trimming pared 5 bases from V and 1 base from J, leaving 6 bases between. The germline gives CDR1 SGHNT, CDR2 YENEEA.

The chain has TRBV18 and TRBJ2-3; TRBD1 aligns across 10 bases. The CDR3 spans 15 residues. CDR1 KGHSH and CDR2 LQKENI come from the germline V gene. Trimming took 3 bases from V and 5 from J; bases not matched to a gene: 5. CDR3 coding DNA: TGTGCCAGCTCACCCGGGACAGGGGCCCAAGATACGCAGTATTTT. This sequence encodes CASSPGTGAQDTQYF.

The chain is built from TRBV11-2 and TRBJ1-4; 7 bases line up with TRBD1. CDR3 length equals 14 residues. Unmatched junction bases numbered 2, after V lost 2 bases and J lost 5 bases. Germline lookup yields CDR1 SGHAT and CDR2 FQNNGV. The CDR3 spells CASSLTGDNEKLFF. The CDR3 DNA follows: TGTGCCAGCAGCTTAACAGGGGACAATGAAAAACTGTTTTTT.